This TCR beta chain emerged from a study of T cells in women clearing cervical HPV infection (dated by TCRdb to between 2017 and 2018). About the investigation overall: Cases were 20 to 25 women with histologically confirmed HPV16-related CIN3 or worse, including a couple of invasive cancers. Five blinded duplicates per group were added as quality controls, so that 60 or so samples were obtained: around 50 participants and around 10 replicates. In the parent cohort, some 10,000 women aged 18 or older were enrolled in Guanacaste, Costa Rica, during about 1992 to 1994 and were followed for six to seven years. Since only a few of the women had HLA typing available, the possibility that HLA type was acting as a confounder could not be ruled out. For cases, a median interval of approximately 150 days, with an interquartile range of roughly 85 to 220 days, was observed between lesion detection and blood sampling. The 20 to 25 controls were women who cleared a single incident HPV16 infection within 12 months without developing precancer or cancer. Cases were matched to controls by age within five years and by the year the sample was collected. A median age of about 30 years was observed in cases versus less than 40 in controls, and no significant differences in baseline characteristics were found. The exploratory proof-of-principle case-control study was nested within the Guanacaste HPV Natural History Study in Costa Rica and compared TCR repertoires across cervical HPV16 outcomes. Blood from cases was drawn at the visit where the lesion was first identified, while blood from controls was drawn once the infection was no longer detected. What the authors observed across the whole study: Because the number of T cells per sample was unknown, the richness differences could reflect varying T-cell content rather than repertoire biology. TRBV6-7 relative abundance was lower in cases than in controls (roughly 0.12% versus 0.17%; Bonferroni P = 0.0008). The cross-sectional design could not show whether the associations came before the infection or were a result of it, and neither effector/memory subsets nor HPV-specific T cells were isolated. Random forest classifiers combining richness and V gene abundances distinguished cases from controls with an estimated AUC of just under 0.85. Across sequencing depths, CIN3+ cases showed significantly higher TCR repertoire richness than controls, but evenness did not differ between the groups.

Based on the germline V gene, the CDR1 and CDR2 sequences are SGHRS and YFSETQ. The CDR3 numbers 15 residues from cysteine through phenylalanine. The CDR3 was read in part: 36 bases, with the frame set at base 1. Comment on this clone: This clone's antigen is unknown. The sequenced fragment ends 3 residues before the CDR3 boundary, so the rest is inferred from the germline J gene.

Every participant had a single incident cervical HPV16 infection, and women with prevalent HPV16 infections were excluded. Cervical HPV DNA was detected by MY09/MY11 PCR and genotyped by dot-blot hybridization. Fifteen mL of heparinized blood were centrifuged, and the buffy coat was split into aliquots, frozen at -30 degrees C, and then kept at -80 degrees C. Genomic DNA was extracted from buffy coat specimens using QIAGEN kits. TCR beta CDR3 regions were amplified by multiplex PCR from an average of approximately 1,200 ng genomic DNA per sample using the immunoSEQ assay. Primer bias was corrected in the assay by using a complete synthetic TCR repertoire to establish an amplification baseline. Amplicons were sequenced on the Illumina platform. The study's own analysis went as follows. Sequence errors were corrected by clustering with frequency ratios and a modified nearest-neighbor algorithm, and the sequences were then analyzed in the immunoSEQ Analyzer using IMGT gene definitions. At each rarefaction depth, TCR richness and evenness were averaged across 20 rarefaction repeats, and samples with fewer sequences than that depth were excluded. Relative abundances of V, D and J genes were compared between groups using Wilcoxon rank sum tests, with FDR correction applied. An intraclass correlation of 90% to 97% for TCR richness and an average of about 80% across 66 gene segments were obtained from the blinded duplicates. Entries here come from immuneACCESS through TCRdb and include only in-frame sequences with V and J called. Some clones fail to appear in such tables; in the studies checked, an unresolved V gene covers under half of the shortfall, and the cause of the remainder is unknown. The D gene and trimming were derived from the DNA, and the V and J assignments and clone size from that table. The table kept for this sample lists 20,000 to 25,000 clones. Over 5% of the sample is taken by the ten largest.

This clonotype originated in a woman between 18 and 70 years old with a cervical HPV16 infection that either progressed to CIN3+ or cleared (not recorded which). The V gene is TRBV5-1 and the J gene is TRBJ2-2; 10 junctional bases match TRBD1. The sequenced sample consisted of blood buffy coat. The encoded CDR3 is CASSGGTGEEEKLFF. The covered CDR3 bases are TGCGCCAGCAGCGGGGGGACAGGGGAGGAAGAAAAG.